One and the same sample provided the 25 T cell receptor beta chains below, sequenced in a study of control samples from healthy donors and cancer patients (TCRdb year 2020). The library was generated by the immunoSEQ multiplex PCR assay. TCRdb re-hosts the immuneACCESS table, in-frame sequences only. Its copies lack some clones; in the studies checked, an unresolved V gene accounts for under half of them, and the cause for the rest is not known. In all, the sample holds tens of thousands of clones, and roughly 84% of those were seen once. The ten largest make up less than 15% of the sample. Material for sequencing was blood. Receptors originate from a man in his fifties in good health.

The rearrangement links TRBV14 to TRBJ2-7; possibly TRBD2 for D (5 bases). There are 17 residues in the CDR3. The V gene lost 2 bases and the J gene lost 1 base, with 18 bases spanning the gap. The germline V gene has CDR1 SGHDN and CDR2 FVKESK. The DNA for the CDR3 is TGTGCCAGCAGCCAACCCGTGCGAGAGGGAAGGTCCTACGAGCAGTACTTC. This translates into CASSQPVREGRSYEQYF.

This rearrangement joins TRBV4-3 to TRBJ1-1; D is undetermined. This CDR3 spans 12 amino acids. CDR1 and CDR2 from the germline V gene are LGHNA and YSLEER. V was shortened by 3 bases and J by 5 bases, with 7 bases between the two germline ends. The CDR3 region has the DNA TGCGCCAGCAGCCACCGAGGGACTGAAGCTTTCTTT. Its translation is CASSHRGTEAFF.

This chain links TRBV11-2 with TRBJ2-7, with D possibly being TRBD2 (6 bases). The CDR3 length is 15 residues. Per the germline V gene, CDR1 is SGHAT and CDR2 is FQNNGV. V gave up 4 bases and J gave up 0 bases, with 13 bases separating them. DNA of the CDR3: TGTGCCAGCAGCTCCCTTCGCGGGAACTCCTACGAGCAGTACTTC. It is translated as CASSSLRGNSYEQYF.

V usage is TRBV2 and J usage is TRBJ1-4; D uncertain. The CDR3 extends over 13 amino acids. Per the germline V gene, CDR1 is SNHLY and CDR2 is FYNNEI. Trimming pared 7 bases from V and 2 bases from J, leaving 8 bases between. The CDR3 here is CASKRSTNEKLFF. CDR3 nucleotides: TGTGCCAGCAAGAGGTCGACTAATGAAAAACTGTTTTTT. The complete variable domain, with remaining parts taken from reference TRBV2 and TRBJ1-4, reads EPEVTQTPSHQVTQMGQEVILRCVPISNHLYFYWYRQILGQKVEFLVSFYNNEISEKSEIFDDQFSVERPDGSNFTLKIRSTKLEDSAMYFCASKRSTNEKLFFGSGTQLSVL.

The genes are TRBV6-5 and TRBJ2-2; possibly TRBD1 for D (6 bases). CDR3 length: 15 amino acids. Trimming cost V 6 bases and J 4 bases, with 15 bases left between them. The germline V gene has CDR1 MNHEY and CDR2 SVGAGI. CDR3 bases: TGTGCCAGCAGCGGGATGGGGGCGGGCACCGGGGAGCTGTTTTTT. Amino acid sequence: CASSGMGAGTGELFF.

The chain couples TRBV24-1 to TRBJ2-1, with unresolved D. The V end was cut by 11 bases, the J end by 12 bases, with 7 bases between. The CDR3 runs to 8 residues. Per the germline V gene, CDR1 is KGHDR and CDR2 is SFDVKD. CDR3 amino acids: CANAGQFF. CDR3 sequence (DNA): TGTGCCAACGCTGGGCAGTTCTTC.

This clone was seen a single time. The chain recombines TRBV6-2 or TRBV6-3 with TRBJ1-1, with 7 bases identical to TRBD1. The CDR3 contains 15 residues. The trim removed 2 bases at V and 1 base at J, leaving 4 bases unmatched. Germline V gene sequence: CDR1 MNHEY, CDR2 SVGEGT. CDR3 DNA sequence: TGTGCCAGCAGTTACCCCCGGACAGGGAACACTGAAGCTTTCTTT. Translated, it gives CASSYPRTGNTEAFF.

The chain has TRBV6-1 and TRBJ2-7; TRBD1 or TRBD2 may be the D gene (5 bases each). The CDR3 spans 14 residues. Germline values: CDR1 MNHNS, CDR2 SASEGT. Trimming stripped 3 bases from V and 0 bases from J, with 9 bases between. CDR3 nucleotide sequence: TGTGCCAGCAGTGAGGCAGGGAGCTCCTACGAGCAGTACTTC. Translating it yields CASSEAGSSYEQYF.

V gene TRBV4-1 combines with J gene TRBJ1-6, with D unresolved. V lost 0 bases and J 0 bases, leaving 12 bases between the germline ends. Germline CDR1 MGHRA, CDR2 YSYEKL. The CDR3 totals 18 residues. In DNA form, the CDR3 reads TGCGCCAGCAGCCAAGAGCAAACCTTCCGCTCCTATAATTCACCCCTCCACTTT. Protein sequence: CASSQEQTFRSYNSPLHF.

This chain joins TRBV6-2 or TRBV6-3 and TRBJ1-5, with unresolved D. Germline lookup yields CDR1 MNHEY and CDR2 SVGEGT. The CDR3 covers 17 residues. The V end was cut by 6 bases, the J end by 2 bases, with 20 bases between. The CDR3 loop reads CASSTPFGPGGNQPQHF. The DNA of the CDR3 is TGTGCCAGCAGCACCCCCTTTGGCCCCGGGGGCAATCAGCCCCAGCATTTT.

The J gene is TRBJ2-7, the V gene TRBV27, with a weak D call TRBD2 (7 bases). The CDR3 spans 13 residues. Germline CDR1 is MNHEY and CDR2 is SMNVEV (reference sequence). The V and J ends lost 8 bases and 7 bases respectively, with 18 bases between them. The CDR3 loop is CASRKGGTGEQYF. CDR3 nucleotide sequence: TGTGCCAGCCGAAAGGGGGGGACTGGGGAGCAGTACTTC.

The chain employs TRBV19 and TRBJ2-3; D is ambiguous. Germline loops: CDR1 LNHDA, CDR2 SQIVND (reference sequence). V was trimmed by 5 bases and J by 4 bases, leaving 10 bases between them. The CDR3 covers 13 residues. DNA for the CDR3: TGTGCCAGTAGTGTTAGGGCTCCAGATACGCAGTATTTT. The encoded protein is CASSVRAPDTQYF.

In this sample, this clone is medium-sized. The V gene is TRBV19, the J gene TRBJ2-7; D is perhaps TRBD1 (6 bases). Germline V gene data show CDR1 as LNHDA and CDR2 as SQIVND (reference sequence). CDR3 length equals 12 residues. The germline V and J ends were trimmed by 10 bases and 0 bases, with 10 bases remaining between them. The CDR3 DNA reads TGTGCCACTCAGGACAGCTCCTACGAGCAGTACTTC. It encodes CATQDSSYEQYF.

The CDR3 loop is CSAMGQKGTEAFF. The CDR3 DNA is TGCAGCGCGATGGGACAGAAGGGGACTGAAGCTTTCTTT. The chain links TRBV29-1 to TRBJ1-1, with TRBD1 matching over 7 bases. Germline CDR1 reads SQVTM; CDR2 reads ANQGSEA. The CDR3 covers 13 residues. J gave up 5 bases and V 7 bases, and 10 bases lay outside the gene matches.

CDR3 coding DNA: TGTGCCAGCTCACCTAACGGCCCGTTTGGCTACACCTTC. This encodes CASSPNGPFGYTF. This chain joins TRBV18 and TRBJ1-2; D is unresolved. Trimming removed 3 bases at V and 7 bases at J, with 12 bases between. CDR1 and CDR2 (germline): KGHSH, LQKENI. The CDR3 length is 13 residues.

J is TRBJ2-1 and V is TRBV11-3; 8 positions agree with TRBD2. This CDR3 spans 14 amino acids. Germline-derived CDR1 and CDR2 are SGHNT and YENEEA. Losses at the gene ends were 0 bases for V and 13 bases for J; bases not matched to a gene: 8. The CDR3 nucleotides read TGTGCCAGCAGCTTAGACCCCAGCGGGGGATCACAGTTCTTC. Its translation: CASSLDPSGGSQFF. Drawing the rest from reference TRBV11-3 and TRBJ2-1, the complete variable domain is EAGVVQSPRYKIIEKKQPVAFWCNPISGHNTLYWYLQNLGQGPELLIRYENEEAVDDSQLPKDRFSAERLKGVDSTLKIQPAELGDSAVYLCASSLDPSGGSQFFGPGTRLTVL.

This clone came up a few times. The rearrangement links TRBV11-3 to TRBJ2-5, with 7 bases that match TRBD2. The CDR3 extends over 14 amino acids. V shed 2 bases, J shed 1 base, and the junction held 1 base outside the gene matches. From germline, CDR1 is SGHNT and CDR2 YENEEA. The CDR3 region has the DNA TGTGCCAGCAGCTTATTAGCGGGCCAAGAGACCCAGTACTTC. Its translation: CASSLLAGQETQYF.

The chain is built from TRBV6-6 and TRBJ1-4; D ambiguous. This CDR3 spans 14 amino acids. Germline CDR1 is MNHNY and CDR2 is SVGAGI (reference sequence). Trimming shortened V by 7 bases and J by 5 bases, and 14 bases separated the two germline ends. The CDR3 DNA reads TGTGCCAGCACAAAACGGGCAGACAATGAAAAACTGTTTTTT. It specifies CASTKRADNEKLFF.

V and J are TRBV7-2 and TRBJ2-2, with 11 bases fitting TRBD2. With V trimmed by 2 bases and J by 0 bases, 5 bases remained unmatched. CDR3 size: 18 residues. The V gene's germline CDR1 is SGHTA and CDR2 FQGNSA. CDR3 loop: CASSLRTSGFANTGELFF. In DNA form, the CDR3 reads TGTGCCAGCAGCTTAAGGACTAGCGGGTTCGCGAACACCGGGGAGCTGTTTTTT.

The J gene is TRBJ2-1, the V gene TRBV24-1; D perhaps matches TRBD2 (6 bases). Germline V gene data show CDR1 as KGHDR and CDR2 as SFDVKD. This CDR3 is built from 14 residues. Trimming took off 9 bases at V and 5 bases at J, with 16 bases between the two ends. In nucleotides, the CDR3 is TGTGCCACCCGGAGGGGTCCTTCTGACAATGAGCAGTTCTTC. It is translated as CATRRGPSDNEQFF.

The chain combines TRBV6-6 with TRBJ2-5; D call uncertain. The CDR3 totals 14 residues. Trimming removed 6 bases at V and 5 bases at J, with 16 bases between. Per the germline V gene, CDR1 is MNHNY and CDR2 is SVGAGI (reference sequence). The CDR3 coding sequence is TGTGCCAGCAGGCCCGCCCCGGCCGGGGAGACCCAGTACTTC. It yields the protein CASRPAPAGETQYF.

The sample holds a few counts of this clone. The gene calls are TRBV30 and TRBJ2-7; D is perhaps TRBD1 or TRBD2 (6 bases each). The V end lost 0 bases, the J end lost 6 bases, and 27 bases lay between the germline ends. The CDR3 has 18 residues. The germline CDR1 and CDR2 sequences are GTSNPN and SVGIG (reference sequence). The CDR3 region is CAWSVRRSATGASTEQYF. CDR3 nucleotides: TGTGCCTGGAGTGTACGGCGCTCAGCCACGGGGGCGAGTACCGAGCAGTACTTC.

This chain joins TRBV28 and TRBJ2-7; 8 bases are a match to TRBD2. After removal of 4 bases from V and 2 bases from J, the junction contained 10 bases not matched to a gene. This CDR3 has 16 amino acids. CDR1 MDHEN and CDR2 SYDVKM come from the germline V gene. CDR3 region: CASSSRIAGTAYEQYF. DNA for the CDR3: TGTGCCAGCAGTTCCCGCATAGCGGGAACTGCCTACGAGCAGTACTTC.

This clone has just one count. The chain uses TRBV7-9 and TRBJ2-7, with D possibly being TRBD2 (6 bases). CDR3 size: 16 residues. The germline gives CDR1 SEHNR, CDR2 FQNEAQ (reference sequence). V lost 5 bases, J lost 0 bases, and 17 bases lay in between. Here the CDR3 reads CASSLGGDLASYEQYF. CDR3 nucleotides: TGTGCCAGCAGCCTAGGAGGGGACCTGGCCTCCTACGAGCAGTACTTC.

The chain uses TRBV7-6 and TRBJ2-1; possible D gene TRBD2, 6 bases. Per germline, CDR1 SGHVS and CDR2 FNYEAQ. Deletions cut 5 bases from V and 4 bases from J, with 9 bases between. There are 13 residues in the CDR3. Here the CDR3 reads CASSPGDYNEQFF. In DNA form, the CDR3 reads TGTGCCAGCAGCCCGGGGGATTACAATGAGCAGTTCTTC.